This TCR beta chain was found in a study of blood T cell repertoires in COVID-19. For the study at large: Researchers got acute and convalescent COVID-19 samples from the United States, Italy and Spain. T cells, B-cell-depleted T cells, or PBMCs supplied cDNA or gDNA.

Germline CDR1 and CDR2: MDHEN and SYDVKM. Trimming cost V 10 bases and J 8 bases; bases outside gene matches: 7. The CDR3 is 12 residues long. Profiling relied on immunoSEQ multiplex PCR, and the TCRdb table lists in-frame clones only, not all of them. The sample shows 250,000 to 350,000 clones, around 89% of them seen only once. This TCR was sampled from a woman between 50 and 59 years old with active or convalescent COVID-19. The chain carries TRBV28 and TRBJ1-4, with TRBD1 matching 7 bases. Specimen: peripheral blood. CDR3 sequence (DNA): TGTGCCATCCAGGGACAGACAGAAAAACTGTTTTTT. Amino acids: CAIQGQTEKLFF.